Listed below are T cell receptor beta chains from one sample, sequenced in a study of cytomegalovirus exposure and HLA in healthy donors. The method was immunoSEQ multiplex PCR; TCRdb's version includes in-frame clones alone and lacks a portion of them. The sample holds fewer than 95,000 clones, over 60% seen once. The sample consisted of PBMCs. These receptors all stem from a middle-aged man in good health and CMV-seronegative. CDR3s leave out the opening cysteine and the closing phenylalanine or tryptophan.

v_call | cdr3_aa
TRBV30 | AWTGASGNTIY
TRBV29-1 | SGRNLISSYNEQF
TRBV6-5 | ASSPPDRGEAF
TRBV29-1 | SVEERNTQY
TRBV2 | ASSVLDRVEQY
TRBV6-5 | ASSSGLLNTEAF
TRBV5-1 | ASSLGDRELFYGYT
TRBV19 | ASSMTSGGAEETQY
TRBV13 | ASSLTGGPNSYEQY
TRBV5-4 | ASSPSWNRVDGYT
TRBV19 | ASSMVIQGDQPQH
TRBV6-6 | ASSYSGSPQAF
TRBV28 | ASSLPGAGQVYEQY
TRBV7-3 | ASSSLPGQQETQY
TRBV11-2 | ASSSRSMAGARTDTQY